Below are 26 T cell receptor beta chains sequenced from a single sample in a study of blood T cells in healthy people across ages (dated by TCRdb to about 2015). Receptor amplification or capture employed 5' RACE. This sample was sequenced with an Illumina HiSeq 2500. A second PCR of about 6 to 12 cycles was performed with a sample-barcoded 5' primer and a J-beta primer mix. Using fastp trimming at Q25 and MiXCR clonotype assembly, TCRdb reanalyzed the public sequencing data and kept in-frame beta chains. Each record represents a unique CDR3 protein, reported with the most common genes and DNA among its rows. This sample is represented by about 760,000 distinct CDR3 sequences; more than 50% of them were singletons. In total, the top ten clones hold around 24% of the sample. The sample comprised blood. The receptors stem from a man in his forties in good health.

This clonotype was detected only once. The rearrangement links TRBV11-1 to TRBJ1-5, with D possibly being TRBD1 (6 bases). The CDR3 runs to 15 residues. Germline CDR1 is SGHAT and CDR2 is FQDESV (reference sequence). V was cut by 5 bases and J by 1 base, with 12 bases left in between. The DNA for the CDR3 is TGTGCCAGCAGCCTAACAGGGCAGAGCAATCAGCCCCAGCATTTT. Translated, it gives CASSLTGQSNQPQHF.

There are many counts of this clonotype. The rearrangement uses TRBV7-2 and TRBJ2-3; D unclear. The V end was cut by 1 base, the J end by 1 base, with 3 bases between. CDR3 length: 13 residues. From germline, CDR1 is SGHTA and CDR2 FQGNSA. The CDR3 nucleotides read TGTGCCAGCAGCTTAGACCGCACAGATACGCAGTATTTT. Encoded protein: CASSLDRTDTQYF.

This chain joins TRBV7-3 and TRBJ2-5, with TRBD1 matching over 8 bases. This CDR3 spans 14 amino acids. Germline assignment: CDR1 SGHTA and CDR2 FQGTGA. V was pared by 7 bases and J by 5 bases, with 9 bases of the junction left unmatched. In DNA form, the CDR3 reads TGTGCCAGCAACTCCCCAGGGGGCTCGGAGACCCAGTACTTC. This gives the protein CASNSPGGSETQYF.

This chain joins TRBV27 and TRBJ2-1, with D hard to call. The germline V gene encodes CDR1 MNHEY and CDR2 SMNVEV (reference sequence). V lost 8 bases, J lost 4 bases, and 15 bases lay in between. The CDR3 sequence is 14 residues long. The CDR3, as DNA: TGTGCCAGCTCGATCAGCGCATTTTACAATGAGCAGTTCTTC. This gives the protein CASSISAFYNEQFF.

The sample holds a few counts of this clonotype. The J gene is TRBJ2-3, the V gene TRBV10-1; the D gene is possibly TRBD2 (6 bases). This CDR3 has 14 amino acids. Germline V gives CDR1 WNHNN, CDR2 SYGVQD (reference sequence). Trimming removed 5 bases from V and 0 bases from J, with 9 bases in between. CDR3 residues: CASSKDYSTDTQYF. In DNA, the CDR3 is TGCGCCAGCAGTAAGGACTACAGCACAGATACGCAGTATTTT.

This clonotype was seen a handful of times. The chain is built from TRBV20-1 and TRBJ1-4; no clear D gene. Germline V gives CDR1 DFQATT, CDR2 SNEGSKA (reference sequence). This CDR3 region has 13 residues. Trimming stripped 1 base from V and 2 bases from J, with 5 bases between. CDR3 residues: CSARGGTNEKLFF. The CDR3, as DNA: TGCAGTGCTAGAGGGGGTACTAATGAAAAACTGTTTTTT.

The chain has TRBV5-1 and TRBJ2-7, with 8 bases that match TRBD1. The CDR3 has 14 residues. V lost 0 bases to trimming and J lost 3 bases; unmatched junction nucleotides: 2. Per the germline V gene, CDR1 is SGHRS and CDR2 is YFSETQ. The CDR3: CASSLAGQDYEQYF. In DNA form, the CDR3 reads TGCGCCAGCAGCTTGGCGGGACAGGACTACGAGCAGTACTTC.

This chain uses TRBV10-3 with TRBJ2-3; D is ambiguous. This CDR3 is 15 amino acids long. CDR1 and CDR2 from the germline V gene are ENHRY and SYGVKD. V was pared by 6 bases and J by 0 bases, with 13 bases between. The DNA of the CDR3 is TGTGCCATCAGAGGCTCAGATTCGAGCACAGATACGCAGTATTTT. Protein: CAIRGSDSSTDTQYF.

As regards this clonotype: A junction end diverges from the germline sequence, so it may reflect a read error. The genes are TRBV6-6 and TRBJ1-1; D may be TRBD1 (5 bases). Germline CDR1 MNHNY, CDR2 SVGAGI (reference sequence). This CDR3 is built from 14 residues. In DNA, the CDR3 is TGCGCCAGCAGTTCCCCAGGGTTGGGCACTGAAGCTTTCTTT. Translating it yields CASSSPGLGTEAFF.

The V call is TRBV20-1, the J call TRBJ2-6; 7 positions agree with TRBD1. The CDR3 loop spans 16 amino acids. Trimming cost V 4 bases and J 0 bases; bases outside gene matches: 6. CDR1 is DFQATT and CDR2 is SNEGSKA in the germline V gene (reference sequence). The CDR3 loop is CSAIGQASSGANVLTF. CDR3 DNA sequence: TGCAGTGCTATAGGACAGGCCAGCTCTGGGGCCAACGTCCTGACTTTC.

V gene TRBV20-1 combines with J gene TRBJ1-2, with TRBD1 identical over 8 bases. J was trimmed by 4 bases and V by 2 bases; bases with no gene match: 3. The CDR3 spans 13 residues. The V gene's germline CDR1 is DFQATT and CDR2 SNEGSKA (reference sequence). The CDR3 nucleotides read TGCAGTGCTAGACAGGGGGCGGGCTATGGCTACACCTTC. Its translation: CSARQGAGYGYTF.

The chain has TRBV5-5 and TRBJ2-7, with no clear D. The V end was cut by 4 bases, the J end by 2 bases, with 13 bases between. Germline CDR1 SGHKS, CDR2 YYEKEE (reference sequence). The CDR3 sequence is 14 residues long. The chain's CDR3 is CASSKGDGTYEQYF. The CDR3 nucleotides are TGTGCCAGCAGCAAAGGCGACGGAACCTACGAGCAGTACTTC.

V is TRBV28 and J is TRBJ2-5; 7 bases line up with TRBD1. The CDR3 is 17 amino acids. The V segment lost 6 bases and the J segment 5 bases; nucleotides outside the gene matches: 18. Germline V CDR1 and CDR2: MDHEN, SYDVKM. The CDR3 is CASRETTGTVLPETQYF. CDR3 nucleotides: TGTGCCAGCAGAGAAACCACCGGGACAGTTCTTCCGGAGACCCAGTACTTC.

Regarding this clonotype: One junction end disagrees with the germline gene, perhaps due to a read error. The chain uses TRBV6-5 and TRBJ2-3; the D gene is possibly TRBD1 (5 bases). The CDR3 totals 13 residues. From germline, CDR1 is MNHEY and CDR2 SVGAGI. CDR3 residues: CASSYSATGTQYF. In DNA, the CDR3 is TGTGCCAGCAGTTACTCGGCCACAGGTACGCAGTATTTT.

V gene TRBV7-2 combines with J gene TRBJ2-1; weak D call: TRBD2 (6 bases). This CDR3 is 16 amino acids long. CDR1 is SGHTA and CDR2 is FQGNSA in the germline V gene. Trimming removed 5 bases from V and 4 bases from J, with 18 bases in between. The CDR3 spells CASSVHRDSVYNEQFF. CDR3 in DNA: TGTGCCAGCAGCGTCCACCGGGACTCCGTATACAATGAGCAGTTCTTC.

The table lists this clonotype with a few counts. The genes are TRBV6-6 and TRBJ2-7; 7 bases are shared with TRBD1. The CDR3 loop spans 12 amino acids. The ends lost 6 bases at V and 5 bases at J; junction bases unmatched: 4. From germline, CDR1 is MNHNY and CDR2 SVGAGI (reference sequence). Here the CDR3 DNA reads TGTGCCAGCAGAAGGGGGCGAGACGAGCAGTACTTC. Encoded protein: CASRRGRDEQYF.

This chain uses TRBV14 with TRBJ2-5; TRBD2 agrees at 7 bases. The CDR3 totals 14 residues. Trimming took 8 bases from V and 0 from J; bases not matched to a gene: 6. The V gene's germline CDR1 is SGHDN and CDR2 FVKESK. The CDR3 region has the DNA TGTGCCAGCGGACGGACTAGGAACCAAGAGACCCAGTACTTC. Protein product: CASGRTRNQETQYF.

The table lists this clonotype with a few counts. The J gene is TRBJ1-6, the V gene TRBV6-5, with D perhaps matching TRBD1 (6 bases). V was pared by 4 bases and J by 9 bases, with 10 bases between. The V gene's germline CDR1 is MNHEY and CDR2 SVGAGI. This CDR3 comprises 13 residues. The CDR3 is CASSLDRVSPLHF. Written as DNA, the CDR3 is TGTGCCAGCAGTTTGGACAGAGTTTCACCCCTCCACTTT.

This clonotype is a singleton in its sample. This may come from a read error, since a much larger clone is one base off. The CDR3 loop reads CASSCRVNTEAFF. The DNA for the CDR3 is TGTGCCAGCAGCTGCAGGGTCAACACTGAAGCTTTCTTT. The rearrangement joins TRBV7-3 to TRBJ1-1; tentative D call: TRBD1 (5 bases). Per the germline V gene, CDR1 is SGHTA and CDR2 is FQGTGA. The V gene lost 4 bases and the J gene lost 2 bases, with 8 bases spanning the gap. The CDR3 is made up of 13 amino acids.

Here the CDR3 DNA reads TGTGCCAGCAGTTCCACTAGCGGGAGAGCAGATACGCAGTATTTT. Translating it yields CASSSTSGRADTQYF. The V gene is TRBV12-3 or TRBV12-4, the J gene TRBJ2-3; 11 positions match TRBD2. The trim removed 4 bases at V and 4 bases at J, leaving 4 bases unmatched. This CDR3 comprises 15 residues.

This chain links TRBV12-3 or TRBV12-4 with TRBJ2-7; D remains unclear. The tail of the sequence fits TRBJ2-4 better, so the J call may be wrong. This CDR3 is 14 amino acids long. CDR3 region: CASSSNTMMDIQYF. DNA for the CDR3: TGTGCCAGCAGTTCCAACACGATGATGGACATTCAGTACTTC.

The J gene is TRBJ1-5, the V gene TRBV12-3 or TRBV12-4, with 8 nucleotides matching TRBD1. This CDR3 spans 14 amino acids. V was clipped by 7 bases and J by 7 bases; unmatched bases: 9. The CDR3 DNA is TGTGCCAGCAATAACAGGGGGGCTGCCCAGCCCCAGCATTTT. Protein: CASNNRGAAQPQHF.

This chain uses TRBV29-1 with TRBJ2-1; 9 bases match TRBD1. Germline CDR1 is SQVTM and CDR2 is ANQGSEA. There are 13 residues in the CDR3. V shed 5 bases and J 9 bases; nucleotides not matched to a gene: 8. CDR3 sequence reads: CSVQGQGGGEQFF. For the CDR3, the DNA is TGCAGCGTTCAGGGACAGGGTGGCGGTGAGCAGTTCTTC.

The chain is built from TRBV12-3 or TRBV12-4 and TRBJ1-2, with a weak D call TRBD1 (6 bases). CDR3 length: 14 amino acids. The V gene lost 4 bases and the J gene lost 5 bases, with 14 bases spanning the gap. The DNA for the CDR3 is TGTGCCAGCAGTTCACAGGGAATGCCATATGGCTACACCTTC. It yields the protein CASSSQGMPYGYTF.

As to this clonotype: An end of the junction differs from the germline gene, which may be a read error. The rearrangement uses TRBV7-9 and TRBJ1-1, with 11 bases identical to TRBD1. Per the germline V gene, CDR1 is SEHNR and CDR2 is FQNEAQ (reference sequence). The length of the CDR3 is 16 residues. The chain's CDR3 is CVSSLAGQGANTEAFF. CDR3 bases: TGTGTCAGCAGCTTAGCCGGACAGGGGGCCAACACTGAAGCTTTCTTT.

CDR3 nucleotides: TGTGCCAGCAGAAAGACTAGCGACTACGAGCAGTACTTC. Amino acid sequence: CASRKTSDYEQYF. The chain carries TRBV4-2 and TRBJ2-4; the match to TRBD2 covers 8 bases. The end of the DNA is better explained by TRBJ2-7, so the J call may be wrong. The length of the CDR3 is 13 residues. Germline CDR1 is LGHNA and CDR2 is YNFKEQ.